Below, 25 T cell receptor beta chains from the same sample are listed, as sequenced in a study of cytomegalovirus exposure and HLA in healthy donors. It was with 60 Vbeta and 13 Jbeta primers that the PCR ran. Only in-frame clones appear in the TCRdb table, and some are missing; sequencing was by immunoSEQ multiplex PCR. This sample has over 85,000 clones, with over 65% found just once. Sequencing used PBMCs. The receptor source for this set is a man aged 35-49 years in good health and CMV-seronegative.

This clone was observed a handful of times. This chain connects TRBV27 to TRBJ1-2, with 9 bases that match TRBD1. Germline values: CDR1 MNHEY, CDR2 SMNVEV (reference sequence). V shed 6 bases, J shed 2 bases, and the junction held 1 base outside the gene matches. This CDR3 spans 13 amino acids. In nucleotides, the CDR3 is TGTGCCAGCAGGGGACAGGGAAACTATGGCTACACCTTC. Its translation is CASRGQGNYGYTF.

The chain links TRBV5-6 to TRBJ2-4; D is perhaps TRBD2 (5 bases). Trimming took off 0 bases at V and 1 base at J, with 5 bases between the two ends. This CDR3 comprises 14 residues. Germline V gives CDR1 SGHDT, CDR2 YYEEEE. Here the CDR3 DNA reads TGTGCCAGCAGCTTGGGAGGGGCCAAAAACATTCAGTACTTC. Protein sequence: CASSLGGAKNIQYF.

The V call is TRBV7-6, the J call TRBJ2-3; the D gene is possibly TRBD2 (5 bases). Trimming removed 8 bases from V and 0 bases from J, with 12 bases in between. This CDR3 spans 14 amino acids. Germline loops: CDR1 SGHVS, CDR2 FNYEAQ. CDR3 sequence (DNA): TGTGCCAGCCGCGGGCAGACTAGCACAGATACGCAGTATTTT. Encoded protein: CASRGQTSTDTQYF. The variable domain in full, with the rest retrieved from reference TRBV7-6 and TRBJ2-3, is GAGVSQSPRYKVTKRGQDVALRCDPISGHVSLYWYRQALGQGPEFLTYFNYEAQQDKSGLPNDRFSAERPEGSISTLTIQRTEQRDSAMYRCASRGQTSTDTQYFGPGTRLTVL.

This chain uses TRBV5-1 with TRBJ1-1; D possibly corresponds to TRBD1 (6 bases). CDR1 and CDR2 from the germline V gene are SGHRS and YFSETQ. The CDR3 has 16 amino acids. With 3 bases removed from V and 3 bases from J, the gap between germline ends came to 18 bases. Here the CDR3 reads CASSSTYRVGDTEAFF. CDR3 DNA sequence: TGCGCCAGCAGCTCAACCTACAGGGTAGGAGACACTGAAGCTTTCTTT.

This clone was counted once. J is TRBJ2-3 and V is TRBV4-2; 9 bases map to TRBD2. Germline trimming cut 0 bases from V and 3 bases from J; bases unmatched to any gene: 19. Looked up from germline, CDR1 is LGHNA and CDR2 is YNFKEQ. The length of the CDR3 is 21 residues. In nucleotides, the CDR3 is TGTGCCAGCAGCCAAGACGGGGGGGCAACTACTGGCGGGGGGGCGACAGATACGCAGTATTTT. It is translated as CASSQDGGATTGGGATDTQYF.

This chain uses TRBV5-6 with TRBJ1-1, with D perhaps matching TRBD1 (6 bases). V lost 3 bases and J lost 0, with 15 bases in between. Germline CDR1 is SGHDT and CDR2 is YYEEEE. This CDR3 region has 16 residues. The CDR3 DNA follows: TGTGCCAGCAGCTATTGGGGGGGGGCCGTGAACACTGAAGCTTTCTTT. Residues: CASSYWGGAVNTEAFF.

The chain couples TRBV7-9 to TRBJ1-1, with D uncertain. The CDR3 contains 12 residues. V was shortened by 8 bases and J by 1 base, with 8 bases between the two germline ends. Per the germline V gene, CDR1 is SEHNR and CDR2 is FQNEAQ (reference sequence). CDR3 in DNA: TGTGCCAGCGATCGGGGGAACACTGAAGCTTTCTTT. This sequence encodes CASDRGNTEAFF.

This chain links TRBV10-3 with TRBJ1-1; D unresolved. V was clipped by 6 bases and J by 0 bases, with 11 bases between them. Per the germline V gene, CDR1 is ENHRY and CDR2 is SYGVKD. The CDR3 covers 14 residues. CDR3 loop: CAIRGGRLNTEAFF. The CDR3 DNA reads as TGTGCCATCAGGGGAGGGCGTTTGAACACTGAAGCTTTCTTT.

CDR3 in DNA: TGTGCCAGCAGCTTAGCCAATCTGATGAGTTCACCCCTCCACTTT. Translation gives CASSLANLMSSPLHF. The chain recombines TRBV11-1 with TRBJ1-6; D remains ambiguous. The V and J ends lost 0 bases and 9 bases respectively, with 12 bases between them. The CDR3 loop spans 15 amino acids. CDR1 is SGHAT, CDR2 FQDESV, per germline (reference sequence).

This clone was seen a few times. The chain's CDR3 is CASSVGTSSETQYF. Here the CDR3 DNA reads TGTGCCAGCAGCGTTGGGACTAGTTCAGAGACCCAGTACTTC. The chain is built from TRBV9 and TRBJ2-5; 8 bases line up with TRBD2. Trimming cost V 2 bases and J 4 bases; bases outside gene matches: 4. This CDR3 region has 14 residues. The germline V gene has CDR1 SGDLS and CDR2 YYNGEE.

V gene TRBV5-4 combines with J gene TRBJ2-2, with D possibly being TRBD1 (5 bases). V was pared by 0 bases and J by 7 bases, with 10 bases between. Germline CDR1 SGHNT, CDR2 YYREEE (reference sequence). CDR3 length: 14 residues. CDR3 in DNA: TGTGCCAGCAGCTTGGCAGGGTCTTACGGGGAGCTGTTTTTT. Its translation is CASSLAGSYGELFF.

The rearrangement uses TRBV9 and TRBJ2-1; 9 bases are a match to TRBD2. Looked up from germline, CDR1 is SGDLS and CDR2 is YYNGEE. V was clipped by 6 bases and J by 4 bases; unmatched bases: 8. The CDR3 is 15 amino acids. CDR3 nucleotides: TGTGCCAGCACCCCTTTAGCGGGGGCGTACAATGAGCAGTTCTTC. Amino acids: CASTPLAGAYNEQFF.

This sequence joins TRBV4-1 and TRBJ1-6; 9 nucleotides match TRBD1. Looked up from germline, CDR1 is MGHRA and CDR2 is YSYEKL. Unmatched junction bases numbered 2, after V lost 1 base and J lost 7 bases. This CDR3 contains 15 residues. DNA for the CDR3: TGCGCCAGCAGCCAAGGACAGGGGGTGAATTCACCCCTCCACTTT. This sequence encodes CASSQGQGVNSPLHF.

The J gene is TRBJ1-1, the V gene TRBV6-1; 9 bases match TRBD1. This CDR3 spans 16 amino acids. CDR1 and CDR2 from the germline V gene are MNHNS and SASEGT. J gave up 4 bases and V 2 bases, and 8 bases lay outside the gene matches. The CDR3 region has the DNA TGTGCCAGCAGTGAAAGGGGGACAGGGTTGAGCACTGAAGCTTTCTTT. Amino acid sequence: CASSERGTGLSTEAFF.

The chain is built from TRBV28 and TRBJ1-2; 9 bases are shared with TRBD1. Germline CDR1 MDHEN, CDR2 SYDVKM. The CDR3 runs to 15 residues. Trimming took 2 bases from V and 8 from J; bases not matched to a gene: 9. The CDR3 here is CASSLRDRVLYGYTF. The CDR3 coding sequence is TGTGCCAGCAGTTTAAGGGACAGGGTTTTATACGGCTACACCTTC.

V is TRBV9 and J is TRBJ1-2, with TRBD1 identical over 7 bases. The ends lost 2 bases at V and 4 bases at J; junction bases unmatched: 8. The CDR3 runs to 15 residues. Looked up from germline, CDR1 is SGDLS and CDR2 is YYNGEE. The CDR3 loop is CASSVRQGNFYGYTF. The CDR3 DNA sequence: TGTGCCAGCAGCGTTAGACAGGGTAACTTCTATGGCTACACCTTC.

This chain joins TRBV25-1 and TRBJ2-7; D ambiguous. This CDR3 has 14 residues. Germline assignment: CDR1 MGHDK and CDR2 SYGVNS. Between the trimmed V and J ends, which lost 3 bases and 2 bases, there was a span of 11 bases. CDR3 sequence: CASSEISRPYEQYF. CDR3 sequence (DNA): TGTGCCAGCAGTGAGATTAGCCGACCCTACGAGCAGTACTTC.

The CDR3 DNA reads as TGTGCCAGCAGCTTGCAGGGGTCAGAGACCCAGTACTTC. Its protein product is CASSLQGSETQYF. The chain recombines TRBV7-2 with TRBJ2-5; possible D gene TRBD1, 6 bases. Between the trimmed V and J ends, which lost 3 bases and 4 bases, there was a span of 9 bases. This CDR3 is 13 amino acids long. Looked up from germline, CDR1 is SGHTA and CDR2 is FQGNSA.

CDR3 residues: CASSLRLQEGWANVLTF. CDR3 sequence (DNA): TGTGCCAGCAGCTTACGCCTTCAGGAGGGGTGGGCCAACGTCCTGACTTTC. The rearrangement joins TRBV5-6 to TRBJ2-6; tentative D call: TRBD2 (6 bases). V was shortened by 2 bases and J by 5 bases, with 17 bases between the two germline ends. This CDR3 has 17 residues. CDR1 and CDR2 (germline): SGHDT, YYEEEE.

This chain connects TRBV7-2 to TRBJ1-1; a weak D match, TRBD1 (5 bases). Per the germline V gene, CDR1 is SGHTA and CDR2 is FQGNSA. Trimming removed 5 bases at V and 11 bases at J, with 21 bases between. This CDR3 is built from 14 residues. The CDR3 region is CASSARSEAGRAFF. CDR3 coding DNA: TGTGCCAGCAGCGCCCGTAGTGAGGCAGGGAGGGCTTTCTTT. The full variable domain, rest sourced from reference TRBV7-2 and TRBJ1-1, is GAGVSQSPSNKVTEKGKDVELRCDPISGHTALYWYRQSLGQGLEFLIYFQGNSAPDKSGLPSDRFSAERTGGSVSTLTIQRTQQEDSAVYLCASSARSEAGRAFFGQGTRLTVV.

The chain couples TRBV11-1 to TRBJ2-7, with 12 bases lining up with TRBD2. Germline assignment: CDR1 SGHAT and CDR2 FQDESV (reference sequence). The CDR3 is 17 residues long. V was clipped by 5 bases and J by 0 bases; unmatched bases: 8. The CDR3, as DNA: TGTGCCAGCAGCATCCCCCGGACTAGCGGGGTCTCCTACGAGCAGTACTTC. Translation: CASSIPRTSGVSYEQYF. The variable domain in full, with the rest retrieved from reference TRBV11-1 and TRBJ2-7, is EAEVAQSPRYKITEKSQAVAFWCDPISGHATLYWYRQILGQGPELLVQFQDESVVDDSQLPKDRFSAERLKGVDSTLKIQPAELGDSAMYLCASSIPRTSGVSYEQYFGPGTRLTVT.

V gene TRBV6-6 combines with J gene TRBJ2-7, with TRBD1 identical over 9 bases. The CDR3 runs to 14 residues. V shed 4 bases and J 6 bases; nucleotides not matched to a gene: 7. Germline CDR1 MNHNY, CDR2 SVGAGI (reference sequence). CDR3 DNA sequence: TGTGCCAGCAGTTCGGGGGACAGGGCTGGCGAGCAGTACTTC. Translating gives CASSSGDRAGEQYF.

This clone was counted a few times. This chain links TRBV19 with TRBJ2-7; D might be TRBD1 (5 bases). V shed 4 bases and J shed 6 bases, with 13 bases lying between them. Per germline, CDR1 LNHDA and CDR2 SQIVND (reference sequence). This CDR3 spans 13 amino acids. The CDR3 DNA sequence: TGTGCCAGTAGTACCGCCCAGGGCCGCGAGCAGTACTTC. This codes for CASSTAQGREQYF.

The V call is TRBV27, the J call TRBJ2-5; TRBD2 agrees at 11 bases. The CDR3 sequence is 15 residues long. The V and J ends lost 4 bases and 4 bases, in that order; junction bases with no gene match: 5. Germline assignment: CDR1 MNHEY and CDR2 SMNVEV (reference sequence). CDR3 DNA: TGTGCCAGCAGTTCCCGACTAGCGGGGAGAGAGACCCAGTACTTC. Its protein product is CASSSRLAGRETQYF.

This clone appeared a single time. Its ends do not fully match the called genes, so a read error is possible. The rearrangement links TRBV7-9 to TRBJ1-2; tentative D call: TRBD1 (6 bases). This CDR3 region has 13 residues. The V gene's germline CDR1 is SEHNR and CDR2 FQNEAQ (reference sequence). The chain's CDR3 is CSSSSGQSSGYTF. CDR3 in DNA: TGTTCCAGCAGCTCAGGACAGTCGAGTGGCTACACCTTC.